This T cell receptor (beta chain) stems from a study of T cell changes during pregnancy in multiple sclerosis. Clones were read by immunoSEQ multiplex PCR, and TCRdb kept only the in-frame ones, dropping some. This sample has about 51,000 clones, with less than 95% found just once. Trimming took 3 bases from V and 3 from J; bases not matched to a gene: 8. CDR1 is LNHNV and CDR2 is YYDKDF in the germline V gene (reference sequence). CDR3 length: 17 amino acids. Sequencing used CD8+ T cells from peripheral blood mononuclear cells, obtained in the second trimester of pregnancy. This TCR came from a female donor with multiple sclerosis, enrolled in a pregnancy study. The chain employs TRBV15 and TRBJ2-3; TRBD2 matches at 11 bases. The CDR3 loop reads CATSSTVAGGLTDTQYF. CDR3 nucleotide sequence: TGTGCCACCAGCAGTACTGTAGCGGGGGGGCTTACAGATACGCAGTATTTT.